This T cell receptor (beta chain) was recovered during a study of T-cell reconstitution after alpha-beta-depleted transplantation in children. Study-wide results and limits: It was reported that alpha-beta T cells came from several hundred expanded graft clones (about two months after transplant). Newly generated T cells supplied most T-cell counts and diversity one year post-transplant.

This clonotype was picked up a small number of times. Its antigen remains unidentified. V was pared by 7 bases and J by 6 bases, with 12 bases of the junction left unmatched. The length of the CDR3 is 14 residues. Germline-derived CDR1 and CDR2 are SQVTM and ANQGSEA. Library preparation (for TCRbeta) was performed with unique molecular identifiers. A single record per CDR3 protein comes from TCRdb applying MiXCR to the PCR reads. Found here are under 750,000 distinct CDR3 sequences, about 23% of them singletons; the top ten hold over 12%. Sequenced here: PBMCs, mostly from graft donor cells, sampled 360 days after TCRalphabeta/CD19-depleted stem cell transplant. The sequence was obtained from a boy in the first two years of life who had a stem cell transplant for acute myeloid leukemia, so the T cells may come from the graft donor. V gene TRBV29-1 combines with J gene TRBJ1-1; 9 bases agree with TRBD1. CDR3 region: CSAHKDRGNAEAFF. The CDR3 nucleotides read TGCAGCGCACATAAGGACAGGGGAAACGCTGAAGCTTTCTTT.